The entry below describes one T cell receptor (beta chain). The antigen is undetermined. V lost 4 bases to trimming and J lost 3 bases; unmatched junction nucleotides: 7. The CDR3 totals 17 residues. Germline lookup yields CDR1 SGHAT and CDR2 FQNNGV. Selected pancreatic ductal adenocarcinoma patients had undergone surgery without neoadjuvant therapy. The sample originates from a study of T cells in pancreatic ductal adenocarcinoma. General observations from the study: Compared with tumor, blood showed more total productive templates and 7 to 9.5-fold more clonotypes. The resected cohort was biased toward the minority with early-stage disease. Tumor and blood clonality did not differ significantly, about 0.11 versus 0.066. Enrichment of CD45RO+ effector over naive T cells in tumors may bias clonality.

The data were produced by immunoSEQ multiplex PCR, yet TCRdb's version contains in-frame clones alone and is incomplete. The sample consists of thousands of clones, less than 85% of them appearing once. The material sequenced was pancreatic tumor tissue. This receptor was taken from a human donor with pancreatic ductal adenocarcinoma. The chain couples TRBV11-2 to TRBJ2-5, with TRBD2 identical over 14 bases. The CDR3 loop reads CASSSRLAGGFEETQYF. In nucleotides, the CDR3 is TGTGCCAGCAGCTCCAGACTAGCGGGGGGGTTCGAAGAGACCCAGTACTTC.